This entry describes one TCR beta chain. In the authors' methods: As immunoSEQ supplied junction-only sequences (without quality scores), filtering differed. TCRdb's copy holds only in-frame clones and misses some; the assay was immunoSEQ multiplex PCR. V, J and clone size were drawn from that table, and D and trimming were deduced from the DNA. The sample records 450,000 to 700,000 clones, just under 97% being singletons. This specimen comes from a study of shared clonotypes between healthy human individuals. Looking at the study overall: Three CD4 naive, three CD4 memory, two CD8 naive and one CD8 memory plate were used per donor.

The naive CD8 subset, CD45RO-negative cells positively selected for CCR7, excluded terminally differentiated effector memory CD45RA+ cells. The CDR3 length is 12 residues. Trimming took off 8 bases at V and 0 bases at J, with 10 bases between the two ends. The germline V gene has CDR1 SQVTM and CDR2 ANQGSEA. The chain is built from TRBV29-1 and TRBJ1-1; D is unresolved. Sequenced input: naive CD8+ T cells sorted from blood. The TCR sequence derives from a woman aged 25-40 years in good health. In DNA, the CDR3 is TGCAGCCCCTACGGGGTGAACACTGAAGCTTTCTTT. Residues: CSPYGVNTEAFF.